This T cell receptor beta chain was documented in a study of persistence of HIV-infected CD4 T cells. Study-wide results and caveats: The rare CMV-responding cells with HIV-1 proviruses were not separately TCR-sequenced.

The libraries were made with immunoSEQ version 4 in survey mode. Generated by immunoSEQ multiplex PCR, the TCRdb table keeps only in-frame clones and is missing some. The table lists 46,000 or so clones, under 85% of them singletons. This clone was seen a few times. The antigen remains unidentified. Stimulation used approximately 9.5 ug/mL lysate from CMV-infected fibroblasts. Memory cells lacking CD40L and CD69 with high CD45RO were sorted. For at least 4 years, plasma HIV-1 RNA was undetectable (<50 copies/mL). Stimulated PBMCs had first been depleted of CD8+ T cells. The sequencing here drew on CD4+ T cells sorted from PBMCs after roughly 19-hour stimulation, taken from a patient who received antiretroviral therapy. The sequence was collected from an adult man with HIV who was CMV-seropositive.

The CDR3 DNA follows: TGCGCCAGCAGCTTGGCCGTCTCACTCACCGGGGAGCTGTTTTTT. Translating gives CASSLAVSLTGELFF. This chain connects TRBV5-1 to TRBJ2-2; D is ambiguous. The V gene lost 0 bases and the J gene lost 4 bases, with 10 bases spanning the gap. The CDR3 contains 15 residues. The germline gives CDR1 SGHRS, CDR2 YFSETQ.